The 4 T cell receptor beta chains below were found in one sample sequenced in a study of OX40 agonist ivuxolimab in advanced cancers. Repertoires were generated with immunoSEQ multiplex PCR, while TCRdb's copy carries only in-frame clones and drops some. The table lists tens of thousands of clones, about 86% of them singletons, with around 6% in the top ten. The sample consisted of CD4+ or CD8+ T cells sorted from blood, taken in a trial of the OX40 agonist ivuxolimab. The receptors were gathered from an adult with an advanced solid tumor such as melanoma, head and neck, liver or kidney cancer.

This sequence joins TRBV5-1 and TRBJ1-1; D is undetermined. Germline V gene lookup returns CDR1 SGHRS and CDR2 YFSETQ. Trimming pared 2 bases from V and 5 bases from J, leaving 13 bases between. The CDR3 has 14 amino acids. The CDR3 nucleotides read TGCGCCAGCAGCTTCGCCGGTGGAGGGACTGAAGCTTTCTTT. Translating it yields CASSFAGGGTEAFF.

This clone was counted a single time. The chain recombines TRBV5-1 with TRBJ1-1; D unresolved. Trimming took 2 bases from V and 1 from J, leaving 6 bases between them. CDR1 is SGHRS, CDR2 YFSETQ, per germline. The CDR3 has 13 amino acids. As DNA, the CDR3 is TGCGCCAGCAGCTTAACATCGAACACTGAAGCTTTCTTT. This translates into CASSLTSNTEAFF.

This chain links TRBV7-2 with TRBJ2-7; 9 bases match TRBD1. This CDR3 region has 16 residues. CDR1 and CDR2 from the germline V gene are SGHTA and FQGNSA. V lost 0 bases and J lost 1; bases outside the gene matches: 4. The CDR3: CASSLAGQGGSYEQYF. DNA for the CDR3: TGTGCCAGCAGCTTAGCGGGACAGGGAGGGTCCTACGAGCAGTACTTC. Full variable domain (missing parts from reference TRBV7-2 and TRBJ2-7): GAGVSQSPSNKVTEKGKDVELRCDPISGHTALYWYRQSLGQGLEFLIYFQGNSAPDKSGLPSDRFSAERTGGSVSTLTIQRTQQEDSAVYLCASSLAGQGGSYEQYFGPGTRLTVT.

The chain combines TRBV10-3 with TRBJ2-3; no clear D. V shed 8 bases and J shed 6 bases, with 9 bases lying between them. This CDR3 is 11 amino acids long. Germline CDR1 is ENHRY and CDR2 is SYGVKD. CDR3 sequence reads: CAIADWDTQYF. CDR3 nucleotides: TGTGCCATCGCAGACTGGGATACGCAGTATTTT.